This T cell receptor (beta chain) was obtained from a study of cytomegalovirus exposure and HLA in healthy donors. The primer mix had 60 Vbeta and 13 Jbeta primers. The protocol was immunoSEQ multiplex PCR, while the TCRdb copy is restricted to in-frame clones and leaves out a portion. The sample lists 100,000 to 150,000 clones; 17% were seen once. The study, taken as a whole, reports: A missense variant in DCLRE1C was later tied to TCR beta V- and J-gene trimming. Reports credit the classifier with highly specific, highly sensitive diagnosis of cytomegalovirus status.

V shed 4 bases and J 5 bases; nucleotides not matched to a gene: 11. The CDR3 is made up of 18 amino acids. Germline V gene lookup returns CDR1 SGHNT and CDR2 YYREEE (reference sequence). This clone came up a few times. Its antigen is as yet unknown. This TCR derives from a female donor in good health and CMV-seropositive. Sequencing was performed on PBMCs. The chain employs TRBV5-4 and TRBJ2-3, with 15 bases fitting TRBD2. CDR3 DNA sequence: TGTGCCAGCAGCACCGGACTAGCGGGGGGGCCAGGTGAAGATACGCAGTATTTT. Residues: CASSTGLAGGPGEDTQYF.